This TCR beta chain comes out of a study of blood T cell repertoires in COVID-19. Whole-study context: Donors in the United States, Italy and Spain gave samples during acute or convalescent COVID-19. PBMCs, B-cell-depleted T cells, or T cells provided the cDNA or gDNA that made up the material.

The repertoire was sequenced with immunoSEQ multiplex PCR; TCRdb's copy has only in-frame clones and lacks some. The profile shows fewer than 60,000 clones, 89% of them singletons. The V end was cut by 3 bases, the J end by 4 bases, with 9 bases between. CDR1 and CDR2 from the germline V gene are SGHAT and FQNNGV. The CDR3 has 13 amino acids. The chain is built from TRBV11-2 and TRBJ1-1, with a weak D call TRBD1 (6 bases). The sequenced sample was peripheral blood. The sequence was collected from a human donor in a cohort sampled during active COVID-19. CDR3 sequence reads: CASSFRGATEAFF. In nucleotides, the CDR3 is TGTGCCAGCAGCTTCAGGGGTGCCACTGAAGCTTTCTTT.